The present T cell receptor (beta chain) was sequenced within a study of shared clonotypes between healthy human individuals. Positively selected for CCR7, the CD45RO-negative cells used as naive CD8 cells excluded terminally differentiated effector memory CD45RA+ cells. For sorted subsets, 150 to 200 ng DNA per replicate equaled 33,000 or so T cell genomes. Repertoires were generated with immunoSEQ multiplex PCR, while TCRdb's copy carries only in-frame clones and drops some. The sample has hundreds of thousands of clones; more than 85% are singletons. General study findings and limits: Large depth notwithstanding, sorted-subset sequencing proved incomplete by rarefaction.

With regard to this clone: Its cognate antigen is unknown.

The TCR was taken from a man aged 25-45 years in good health. The sample was naive CD8+ T cells sorted from blood.

The CDR3 coding sequence is TGTGCCAGCAGTCTCCCTGGCGGGAGCCCAGATACGCAGTATTTT. Protein: CASSLPGGSPDTQYF. The chain links TRBV27 to TRBJ2-3; 7 bases align to TRBD2. This CDR3 is built from 15 residues. CDR1 MNHEY and CDR2 SMNVEV come from the germline V gene (reference sequence). V gave up 5 bases and J gave up 4 bases; unmatched junction bases: 9.